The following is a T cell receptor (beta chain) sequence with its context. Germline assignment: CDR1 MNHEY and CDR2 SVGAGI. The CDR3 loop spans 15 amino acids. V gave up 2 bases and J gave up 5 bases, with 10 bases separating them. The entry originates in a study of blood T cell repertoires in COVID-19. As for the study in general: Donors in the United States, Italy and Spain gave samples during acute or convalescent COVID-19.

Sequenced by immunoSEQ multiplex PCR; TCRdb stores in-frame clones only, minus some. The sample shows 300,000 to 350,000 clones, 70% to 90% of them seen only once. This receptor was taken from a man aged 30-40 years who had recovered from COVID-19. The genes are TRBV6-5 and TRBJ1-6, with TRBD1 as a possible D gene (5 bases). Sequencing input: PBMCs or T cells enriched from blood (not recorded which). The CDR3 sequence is CASSYGAIHNSPLHF. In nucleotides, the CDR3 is TGTGCCAGCAGTTACGGGGCAATCCATAATTCACCCCTCCACTTT.